Listed below are T cell receptor beta chains from one sample, sequenced in a study of T cells in Graves' hyperthyroidism and ophthalmopathy. TCRdb reprocessed the multiplex PCR reads with MiXCR, giving one entry per CDR3 protein. Here the sample spans 500,000 or so distinct CDR3 sequences, 17% being singletons. Sequencing input: blood. Source of these receptors: a woman between 18 and 30 years old with Graves' ophthalmopathy. CDR3s include the opening cysteine and the closing phenylalanine or tryptophan. Each record gives: J gene, D gene, V gene, clone size, CDR3 DNA, CDR3 protein. The D gene is left open where the match is weak. A clone size is listed for some rows: how often the clone was seen (once, few, many), or a class if it is expanded.

TRBJ2-7	TRBD2	TRBV13	few	TGTGCCAGCAGCTTCGGGACTAGCGGGGGAGGATTCGGCGAGCAGTACTTC	CASSFGTSGGGFGEQYF
TRBJ2-5	.	TRBV28	few	TGTGCCAGCAGGCCCCGTCAAGAGACCCAGTACTTC	CASRPRQETQYF
TRBJ1-5	.	TRBV3-1	many	TGTGCCAGCAGCCAAGGTGGCAATCAGCCCCAGCATTTT	CASSQGGNQPQHF
TRBJ2-7	.	TRBV6-1	many	TGTGCCAGCAGTGAAGGGTACGAGCAGTACTTC	CASSEGYEQYF
TRBJ1-1	.	TRBV7-2	few	TGTGCCAGCAGCTTATTTTTCGGGGGTACACTGAACACTGAAGCTTTCTTT	CASSLFFGGTLNTEAFF
TRBJ1-1	TRBD1	TRBV10-3	many	TGTGCCATTTCAGACAGGGGGACTGAAGCTTTCTTT	CAISDRGTEAFF
TRBJ1-2	.	TRBV27	.	TGTGCCAGCAGTTTTAGGAGAACTAACTATGGCTACACCTTC	CASSFRRTNYGYTF
TRBJ2-3	.	TRBV2	many	TGTGCCAGCATGATAGGGACGGCCACAGATACGCAGTATTTT	CASMIGTATDTQYF
TRBJ2-3	.	TRBV20-1	many	TGCAGTGCTCCCTCCGGGACCCCAGATACGCAGTATTTT	CSAPSGTPDTQYF
TRBJ1-1	TRBD1	TRBV7-9	.	TGTGCCACAGGACAGGGACTGAACACTGAAGCTTTCTTT	CATGQGLNTEAFF
TRBJ1-1	.	TRBV13	.	TGCGCCAGCAGCTTGGGCCCAGACCACACTGAAGCTTTCTTT	CASSLGPDHTEAFF
TRBJ2-7	.	TRBV19	.	TGTGCCAGTAGTAGTGTCGGTCGGGACCGAAACTACGAGCAGTGCTTC	CASSSVGRDRNYEQCF
TRBJ2-7	.	TRBV7-3	.	TGTGCCAGCAGCTACGAGGAAGCGGGTAACGAGCAGTACTTC	CASSYEEAGNEQYF
TRBJ2-7	.	TRBV27	many	TGTGCCAGCAGTTTTGGGTTCGGGACCGAGCAGTACTTC	CASSFGFGTEQYF
TRBJ1-2	TRBD1	TRBV29-1	.	TGCAGCGTTGAAACAGGGGACTTTGGCTACACCTTC	CSVETGDFGYTF
TRBJ1-2	.	TRBV6-5	few	TGTGCCAGCCTGGAGGGGAACTATGGCTACACCTTC	CASLEGNYGYTF
TRBJ1-1	.	TRBV28	many	TGTGCCAGCGGGGGCAGTATGAACACTGAAGCTTTCTTT	CASGGSMNTEAFF
TRBJ1-5	TRBD1	TRBV6-5	.	TGTGCCAGCAGTTACTCGGGACAGTGGGATCAGCCCCAGCATTTT	CASSYSGQWDQPQHF
TRBJ2-7	.	TRBV12-3/TRBV12-4	many	TGTGCCAGCAGTTTGAATAGGAATTTCTACGAGCAGTACTTC	CASSLNRNFYEQYF
TRBJ2-7	.	TRBV12-3/TRBV12-4	many	TGTGCCAGCAGCCCCTACTCCTACGAGCAGTACTTC	CASSPYSYEQYF
TRBJ2-3	TRBD2	TRBV5-1	.	TGCGCCAGCAGCTTGCTGACTAGCGGGAGGAGCACAGATACGCAGTATTTT	CASSLLTSGRSTDTQYF
TRBJ1-5	.	TRBV10-3	many	TGTGCCATCAGTGAGATGGGAGGGGGCAATCAGCCCCAGCATTTT	CAISEMGGGNQPQHF
TRBJ2-3	.	TRBV2	many	TGTGCCAGCAGTGGTTTCGAGGGGAGCACAGATACGCAGTATTTT	CASSGFEGSTDTQYF
TRBJ2-3	.	TRBV11-2	.	TGTGCCAGCAGTGGACGGACCACAGATACGCAGTATTTT	CASSGRTTDTQYF
TRBJ1-2	.	TRBV12-3/TRBV12-4	many	TGTGCCAGCAGTTTCGCCATACACAGAGCTAACTATGGCTACACCTTC	CASSFAIHRANYGYTF
TRBJ2-1	TRBD1	TRBV19	.	TGTGCCAGTAATGACAGGGGATTTTCCAATGAGCAGTTCTTC	CASNDRGFSNEQFF
TRBJ2-7	TRBD1	TRBV6-1	many	TGTGCCAGCAGCCCGGGACAGTACGAGCAGTACTTC	CASSPGQYEQYF
TRBJ1-5	.	TRBV12-3/TRBV12-4	many	TGTGCCAGCAGTTTAGGGATAAATCAGCCCCAGCATTTT	CASSLGINQPQHF
TRBJ2-5	.	TRBV6-1	many	TGTGCCAGCAGTGAAGTACTGGCAAGCGAGACCCAGTACTTC	CASSEVLASETQYF
TRBJ2-1	.	TRBV29-1	.	TGCAGCGTTGGTTACCGCCGAGCGGGTGAGCAGTTCTTC	CSVGYRRAGEQFF